This record covers a single T cell receptor beta chain. This specimen comes from a study of blood T cell repertoires in COVID-19. On the study more broadly: PBMCs, B-cell-depleted T cells, or T cells provided the cDNA or gDNA that made up the material.

Methods used by the authors: Amplification with reference gene primers provided the estimates of nucleated cell counts. Generated by immunoSEQ multiplex PCR, the TCRdb table keeps only in-frame clones and is missing some. For V, J and clone size, that table is used; D and trimming come from the DNA. The data show 90,000 to 100,000 clones, over 75% seen once. Sequences were obtained from peripheral blood. This sequence originates from a woman older than 75 with acute or convalescent COVID-19.

CDR3 residues: CASSLGVKSDALREQPQHF. The CDR3 DNA sequence: TGCGCCAGCAGCTTGGGGGTTAAGTCGGACGCCCTAAGGGAGCAGCCCCAGCATTTT. The gene calls are TRBV5-1 and TRBJ1-5; D is unresolved. V was trimmed by 0 bases and J by 7 bases, leaving 26 bases between them. CDR3 size: 19 residues. Looked up from germline, CDR1 is SGHRS and CDR2 is YFSETQ.